The 30 T cell receptor beta chains below were found in one sample sequenced in a study of T cell responses to AZD1222 COVID-19 vaccine (dated by TCRdb to the early 2020s). This sample's time point label indicates: baseline before first vaccination. Library creation used the immunoSEQ multiplex PCR assay. Not all clones reach the TCRdb copy of this immuneACCESS table, which keeps in-frame sequences only. Checked studies attribute under half of the gap to unresolved V genes and leave the rest unexplained. This sample comprises approximately 260,000 clones, more than 80% of them detected only once. The ten most abundant clones make up about 0.5% of the sample. Source: peripheral blood, taken on day 0 of AZD1222 vaccination. The receptors here all came from an adult in good health.

The chain is built from TRBV12-5 and TRBJ1-2; tentatively, D is TRBD1 (5 bases). The CDR3 is made up of 15 amino acids. Looked up from germline, CDR1 is LGHNT and CDR2 is FRNRAP. V was cut by 5 bases and J by 6 bases, with 19 bases left in between. CDR3 coding DNA: TGTGCTAGTGGTCCCCCCGACGGGGGGTTGAATGGCTACACCTTC. This sequence encodes CASGPPDGGLNGYTF.

J is TRBJ1-1 and V is TRBV7-8, with a tentative D call TRBD1 (5 bases). The germline gives CDR1 SGHVS, CDR2 FQNEAQ. V was trimmed by 7 bases and J by 8 bases, leaving 20 bases between them. This CDR3 region has 14 residues. CDR3 protein: CASKLNPGGLEAFF. CDR3 nucleotides: TGTGCCAGCAAATTAAATCCGGGGGGATTGGAAGCTTTCTTT.

This clone appeared once. V gene TRBV29-1 combines with J gene TRBJ1-1, with D perhaps TRBD1 (5 bases). V was shortened by 7 bases and J by 1 base, with 10 bases between the two germline ends. The CDR3 has 12 amino acids. Germline loops: CDR1 SQVTM, CDR2 ANQGSEA. The CDR3 sequence: CSARDGNTEAFF. The DNA for the CDR3 is TGCAGCGCGCGGGACGGGAACACTGAAGCTTTCTTT.

In its sample, this clone was seen once. This sequence joins TRBV11-2 and TRBJ1-1; no definite D call. Germline-derived CDR1 and CDR2 are SGHAT and FQNNGV. This CDR3 has 16 amino acids. V was pared by 5 bases and J by 0 bases, with 16 bases between. For the CDR3, the DNA is TGTGCCAGCAGCCCACTGCCCCCCCAATTGAACACTGAAGCTTTCTTT. It encodes CASSPLPPQLNTEAFF.

J is TRBJ2-7 and V is TRBV28; D is uncertain. CDR3 length: 14 amino acids. Trimming left V 5 bases short and J 0 bases short, with 11 bases between. The germline V gene encodes CDR1 MDHEN and CDR2 SYDVKM. The CDR3 DNA reads TGTGCCAGCAGTCCACCTTGGGACTCCTACGAGCAGTACTTC. It codes for CASSPPWDSYEQYF.

This chain uses TRBV4-1 with TRBJ1-2, with TRBD1 as a possible D gene (5 bases). Germline CDR1 MGHRA, CDR2 YSYEKL. The length of the CDR3 is 18 residues. With 0 bases removed from V and 7 bases from J, the gap between germline ends came to 24 bases. The CDR3 nucleotides are TGCGCCAGCAGCCAAGAGGTGGGACGAAGAAGATTACGGTCTGGCTACACCTTC. Amino acid sequence: CASSQEVGRRRLRSGYTF.

The chain carries TRBV6-5 and TRBJ1-6; the match to TRBD1 covers 8 bases. The CDR3 sequence is 14 residues long. The junction had 10 bases not matched to a gene; V was cut back by 5 bases and J by 13 bases. CDR1 is MNHEY and CDR2 is SVGAGI in the germline V gene. CDR3 sequence (DNA): TGTGCCAGCAGTAAGACAGGGGTAGCAGTCCCCCTCCACTTT. It translates to CASSKTGVAVPLHF.

This clone was detected only a few times. V usage is TRBV28 and J usage is TRBJ2-4, with D perhaps matching TRBD2 (6 bases). Germline V CDR1 and CDR2: MDHEN, SYDVKM. The germline V and J ends were trimmed by 5 bases and 6 bases, with 14 bases remaining between them. The CDR3 covers 14 residues. DNA of the CDR3: TGTGCCAGCAGTGGGCCTTCGGAGGGAAACATTCAGTACTTC. It yields the protein CASSGPSEGNIQYF.

Worth noting for this clone: No DNA is shown, since the ends of the CDR3 on it are uncertain; the CDR3 is the one TCRdb lists. V gene TRBV12-3 or TRBV12-4 combines with J gene TRBJ2-7; no check of the table's D call, TRBD2, against the DNA was made. Both ends counted, the CDR3 spans 13 residues. This CDR3 reads CASSFLAGGEQYF.

CDR3 coding DNA: TGTGCCAGCAGCACAGGGCCGGGCAATCAGCCCCAGCATTTT. It yields the protein CASSTGPGNQPQHF. The chain has TRBV6-5 and TRBJ1-5; TRBD1 might be the D (6 bases). Trimming pared 6 bases from V and 2 bases from J, leaving 11 bases between. The CDR3 length is 14 residues. The germline V gene encodes CDR1 MNHEY and CDR2 SVGAGI.

The rearrangement links TRBV25-1 to TRBJ2-5, with D unclear. Germline CDR1 MGHDK, CDR2 SYGVNS. This CDR3 is built from 14 residues. V dropped 2 bases and J dropped 5 bases, with 12 bases sitting between them. CDR3 bases: TGTGCCAGCAGTGAACCCGGGCCGGGTGAGACCCAGTACTTC. Its translation: CASSEPGPGETQYF.

This chain's CDR3 is CASSPGGQPQHF. The DNA for the CDR3 is TGTGCCAGCAGTCCGGGGGGGCAGCCCCAGCATTTT. The rearrangement joins TRBV28 to TRBJ1-5; D may be TRBD1 (5 bases). Germline V gene sequence: CDR1 MDHEN, CDR2 SYDVKM. CDR3 size: 12 residues. Trimming shortened V by 5 bases and J by 7 bases, and 9 bases separated the two germline ends.

V is TRBV7-2 and J is TRBJ2-7, with a possible D match to TRBD1 (5 bases). Per the germline V gene, CDR1 is SGHTA and CDR2 is FQGNSA. This CDR3 is 17 amino acids long. Trimming left V 1 base short and J 9 bases short, with 25 bases between. Here the CDR3 reads CASSLVGSMSPATGQYF. The CDR3 DNA reads TGTGCCAGCAGCTTAGTGGGGTCTATGAGTCCCGCTACAGGGCAGTACTTC.

This chain connects TRBV28 to TRBJ1-1; a weak D match, TRBD1 (6 bases). This CDR3 comprises 14 residues. Germline values: CDR1 MDHEN, CDR2 SYDVKM. Trimming left V 7 bases short and J 7 bases short, with 19 bases between. The CDR3 reads CASTWRGDWVEAFF. For the CDR3, the DNA is TGTGCCAGCACCTGGAGGGGGGACTGGGTTGAAGCTTTCTTT.

Comments on this clone: This specimen includes other DNA sequences encoding the same CDR3. This rearrangement joins TRBV5-1 to TRBJ2-1; D remains ambiguous. The CDR3 consists of 12 residues. Germline values: CDR1 SGHRS, CDR2 YFSETQ. V lost 1 base to trimming and J lost 10 bases, with 9 bases between them. Written as DNA, the CDR3 is TGCGCCAGCAGCTTGCCGTCTAACGAGCAGTTCTTC. Residues: CASSLPSNEQFF.

This clone was seen a single time. CDR3 nucleotide sequence: TGCGCCAGCAGCCAAGCGACTAGCGGGAGCTCCTACGAGCAGTACTTC. Amino acids: CASSQATSGSSYEQYF. This chain uses TRBV4-3 with TRBJ2-7; 12 bases align to TRBD2. Looked up from germline, CDR1 is LGHNA and CDR2 is YSLEER. The V gene end was trimmed by 1 base and the J gene end by 0 bases; junction bases not matched to a gene: 1. CDR3 length equals 16 residues.

This chain uses TRBV3-1 (or the pseudogene TRBV3-2) with TRBJ1-6; D may be TRBD1 (5 bases). The CDR3 covers 15 residues. Per the germline V gene, CDR1 is LGHDT and CDR2 is YNNKEL (reference sequence). Trimming took 4 bases from V and 0 from J, leaving 7 bases between them. The CDR3 here is CASSLGGSYNSPLHF. CDR3 DNA: TGTGCCAGCAGCCTGGGGGGCTCCTATAATTCACCCCTCCACTTT.

The chain recombines TRBV5-4 with TRBJ2-3, with D perhaps matching TRBD1 (5 bases). V was pared by 4 bases and J by 3 bases, with 15 bases between. Germline V lookup: CDR1 SGHNT, CDR2 YYREEE (reference sequence). This CDR3 has 15 amino acids. CDR3 in amino acids: CASSQPGRATDTQYF. DNA of the CDR3: TGTGCCAGCAGCCAGCCGGGCAGGGCTACAGATACGCAGTATTTT.

The CDR3 sequence: CASSYSVGHEQYF. For the CDR3, the DNA is TGTGCCAGCAGTTACTCTGTGGGTCACGAGCAGTACTTC. This chain links TRBV6-5 with TRBJ2-7; D not certain. Germline lookup yields CDR1 MNHEY and CDR2 SVGAGI. V shed 0 bases and J shed 5 bases, with 8 bases lying between them. The CDR3 is 13 residues long.

The genes are TRBV5-1 and TRBJ2-3; D could derive from TRBD1 or TRBD2 (6 bases each). Germline lookup yields CDR1 SGHRS and CDR2 YFSETQ. Trimming took 2 bases from V and 2 from J, leaving 12 bases between them. The length of the CDR3 is 15 residues. CDR3 DNA: TGCGCCAGCAGCTTTCGGGGGCGCGACACAGATACGCAGTATTTT. Its translation: CASSFRGRDTDTQYF.

This clone was observed a single time. The chain joins TRBV7-9 to TRBJ1-2; D not resolved. Trimming took 5 bases from V and 4 from J, leaving 14 bases between them. In germline, CDR1 is SEHNR, CDR2 FQNEAQ (reference sequence). There are 14 residues in the CDR3. CDR3 residues: CASSRGAGSYGYTF. DNA of the CDR3: TGTGCCAGCAGCCGAGGTGCGGGTTCCTATGGCTACACCTTC.

About this clone: Other DNA sequences in the same sample also yield this CDR3. V is TRBV5-1 and J is TRBJ2-7, with TRBD1 matching over 8 bases. Germline CDR1 and CDR2: SGHRS and YFSETQ. The J segment lost 0 bases and the V segment lost 4 bases, leaving 3 bases of the junction unmatched. The CDR3 totals 14 residues. CDR3 protein: CASSPGTGSYEQYF. The CDR3 nucleotides are TGCGCCAGCAGCCCCGGGACAGGCTCCTACGAGCAGTACTTC.

This chain links TRBV19 with TRBJ2-5; D is ambiguous. Trimming left V 1 base short and J 3 bases short, with 9 bases between. The germline CDR1 and CDR2 sequences are LNHDA and SQIVND (reference sequence). This CDR3 has 14 residues. For the CDR3, the DNA is TGTGCCAGTAGTATAGCGGGCGGAAAAGAGACCCAGTACTTC. Protein product: CASSIAGGKETQYF.

The chain is built from TRBV4-3 and TRBJ2-2; the match to TRBD1 covers 9 bases. The CDR3 has 16 residues. Germline lookup yields CDR1 LGHNA and CDR2 YSLEER. The J segment lost 5 bases and the V segment lost 2 bases, leaving 6 bases of the junction unmatched. The CDR3 nucleotides read TGCGCCAGCAGCCAACAACAGGGGGCAAGGACCGGGGAGCTGTTTTTT. Residues: CASSQQQGARTGELFF.

V and J are TRBV23-1 and TRBJ2-2; TRBD2 agrees at 8 bases. TRBV23-1 is reported as an ORF; its role is uncertain. Unmatched junction bases numbered 0, after V lost 2 bases and J lost 4 bases. The CDR3 is 14 residues long. CDR3 protein: CASSQGTSTGELFF. DNA of the CDR3: TGCGCCAGCAGTCAAGGGACTAGCACCGGGGAGCTGTTTTTT.

The chain is built from TRBV7-9 and TRBJ1-1; D gene ambiguous. Looked up from germline, CDR1 is SEHNR and CDR2 is FQNEAQ (reference sequence). The CDR3 runs 13 residues. Trimming removed 5 bases from V and 0 bases from J, with 7 bases in between. The CDR3 bases are TGTGCCAGCAGCATTGGTGTGAACACTGAAGCTTTCTTT. Residues: CASSIGVNTEAFF.

This chain uses TRBV6-2 or TRBV6-3 with TRBJ1-2, with D possibly being TRBD1 (6 bases). The V end was cut by 0 bases, the J end by 7 bases, with 6 bases between. The germline gives CDR1 MNHEY, CDR2 SVGEGT. This CDR3 has 12 residues. The CDR3 region is CASSYSTGGYTF. The CDR3 DNA reads as TGTGCCAGCAGTTACTCGACAGGTGGCTACACCTTC.

In its sample, this clone was seen once. The V gene is TRBV3-1 (or the pseudogene TRBV3-2), the J gene TRBJ2-2; D remains unclear. The germline V gene encodes CDR1 LGHDT and CDR2 YNNKEL (reference sequence). This CDR3 comprises 13 residues. V was clipped by 6 bases and J by 2 bases, with 7 bases between them. The CDR3 DNA reads TGTGCCAGCAGGGGCCTTAACACCGGGGAGCTGTTTTTT. Its translation is CASRGLNTGELFF.

J is TRBJ2-7 and V is TRBV21-1; the table assigns TRBD1, which was not confirmed against the DNA. TRBV21-1 is assigned pseudogene status. This CDR3 is built from 14 residues. This chain's CDR3 is CASSKGVTDYEQYF. The CDR3 nucleotides are TGTGCCAGCAGCAAAGGCGTGACAGACTACGAGCAGTACTTC.

Here the CDR3 reads CASSSLTGPPYEQYF. CDR3 sequence (DNA): TGTGCCAGCAGCTCGCTAACGGGACCTCCCTACGAGCAGTACTTC. The chain is built from TRBV5-4 and TRBJ2-7; D is possibly TRBD1 or TRBD2 (5 bases each). The V end lost 3 bases, the J end lost 2 bases, and 15 bases lay between the germline ends. Per germline, CDR1 SGHNT and CDR2 YYREEE (reference sequence). CDR3 size: 15 residues.